The 9 T cell receptor beta chains below all came from one sample that was sequenced in a study of PD-1 blockade in classical Hodgkin lymphoma. Libraries were prepared by immunoSEQ multiplex PCR; TCRdb keeps only in-frame clonotypes and omits some of them. The repertoire holds some 70,000 clones, roughly 93% seen once, with roughly 2.5% in the top ten. Indicated time point: newly diagnosed, previously untreated cHL patient sample. Sequenced material: peripheral blood mononuclear cells (PBMCs). These receptor sequences come from a human donor with classical Hodgkin lymphoma.

The V gene is TRBV2, the J gene TRBJ2-7; 9 nucleotides match TRBD1. The CDR3 totals 14 residues. Germline CDR1 is SNHLY and CDR2 is FYNNEI. The V gene end was trimmed by 4 bases and the J gene end by 6 bases; junction bases not matched to a gene: 7. CDR3 sequence: CASSVDRGSAEQYF. The CDR3 nucleotides are TGTGCCAGCAGTGTGGACAGGGGCTCGGCCGAGCAGTACTTC.

The rearrangement links TRBV5-1 to TRBJ2-3; D remains unclear. Trimming stripped 4 bases from V and 4 bases from J, with 7 bases between. The length of the CDR3 is 12 residues. Germline assignment: CDR1 SGHRS and CDR2 YFSETQ. The CDR3 nucleotides are TGCGCCAGCAGCCAAAAATCAGATACGCAGTATTTT. Amino acids: CASSQKSDTQYF.

V and J are TRBV18 and TRBJ1-1; 9 bases fit TRBD1. The CDR3 is 16 amino acids. The V gene end was trimmed by 1 base and the J gene end by 3 bases; junction bases not matched to a gene: 6. The germline CDR1 and CDR2 sequences are KGHSH and LQKENI. The DNA of the CDR3 is TGTGCCAGCTCACCACACCCTTGGACAGGGGACACTGAAGCTTTCTTT. It specifies CASSPHPWTGDTEAFF. Full variable domain (missing parts from reference TRBV18 and TRBJ1-1): NAGVMQNPRHLVRRRGQEARLRCSPMKGHSHVYWYRQLPEEGLKFMVYLQKENIIDESGMPKERFSAEFPKEGPSILRIQQVVRGDSAAYFCASSPHPWTGDTEAFFGQGTRLTVV.

The chain carries TRBV9 and TRBJ2-2; D perhaps matches TRBD1 (5 bases). Germline-derived CDR1 and CDR2 are SGDLS and YYNGEE. The CDR3 covers 16 residues. The V gene lost 3 bases and the J gene lost 4 bases, with 16 bases spanning the gap. The DNA of the CDR3 is TGTGCCAGCAGCGGGGGCTTGAGCGCTGGCACCGGGGAGCTGTTTTTT. Translating it yields CASSGGLSAGTGELFF. The complete variable domain, with remaining parts taken from reference TRBV9 and TRBJ2-2, reads DSGVTQTPKHLITATGQRVTLRCSPRSGDLSVYWYQQSLDQGLQFLIQYYNGEERAKGNILERFSAQQFPDLHSELNLSSLELGDSALYFCASSGGLSAGTGELFFGEGSRLTVL.

The rearrangement uses TRBV29-1 and TRBJ1-2, with D maybe TRBD1 (6 bases). The V gene lost 5 bases and the J gene lost 8 bases, with 15 bases spanning the gap. Germline loops: CDR1 SQVTM, CDR2 ANQGSEA. The CDR3 is 12 residues long. The CDR3 protein is CSVIGGAGGYTF. DNA for the CDR3: TGCAGCGTTATAGGGGGGGCGGGCGGCTACACCTTC.

This clone was counted a single time. The chain uses TRBV4-3 and TRBJ2-7; D call uncertain. V was trimmed by 4 bases and J by 6 bases, leaving 13 bases between them. In germline, CDR1 is LGHNA, CDR2 YSLEER. This CDR3 contains 13 residues. CDR3 sequence reads: CASSPLGSGEQYF. CDR3 DNA: TGCGCCAGCAGCCCCCTAGGTTCCGGCGAGCAGTACTTC.

The chain links TRBV28 to TRBJ2-1; weak D call: TRBD1 (5 bases). Between the trimmed V and J ends, which lost 6 bases and 0 bases, there was a span of 24 bases. Germline CDR1 is MDHEN and CDR2 is SYDVKM. This CDR3 has 19 amino acids. The CDR3 sequence: CASSVPGMGFFSSYNEQFF. As DNA, the CDR3 is TGTGCCAGCAGCGTCCCAGGGATGGGATTCTTTAGCTCCTACAATGAGCAGTTCTTC.

V and J are TRBV2 and TRBJ1-3, with D perhaps matching TRBD1 (5 bases). V was trimmed by 1 base and J by 8 bases, leaving 24 bases between them. The length of the CDR3 is 18 residues. Germline CDR1 is SNHLY and CDR2 is FYNNEI. The CDR3 here is CASSEGRGYRNFGDTIYF. CDR3 nucleotides: TGTGCCAGCAGTGAAGGACGGGGATACAGGAATTTCGGAGACACCATATATTTT.

The V call is TRBV28, the J call TRBJ2-7; perhaps TRBD2 as D (6 bases). Per germline, CDR1 MDHEN and CDR2 SYDVKM. The CDR3 runs to 12 residues. The V gene lost 6 bases and the J gene lost 4 bases, with 10 bases spanning the gap. CDR3 in amino acids: CASRLEGYEQYF. The CDR3 DNA follows: TGTGCCAGCAGACTGGAGGGGTACGAGCAGTACTTC. Combining the CDR3 with reference TRBV28 and TRBJ2-7 gives the whole variable domain DVKVTQSSRYLVKRTGEKVFLECVQDMDHENMFWYRQDPGLGLRLIYFSYDVKMKEKGDIPEGYSVSREKKERFSLILESASTNQTSMYLCASRLEGYEQYFGPGTRLTVT.